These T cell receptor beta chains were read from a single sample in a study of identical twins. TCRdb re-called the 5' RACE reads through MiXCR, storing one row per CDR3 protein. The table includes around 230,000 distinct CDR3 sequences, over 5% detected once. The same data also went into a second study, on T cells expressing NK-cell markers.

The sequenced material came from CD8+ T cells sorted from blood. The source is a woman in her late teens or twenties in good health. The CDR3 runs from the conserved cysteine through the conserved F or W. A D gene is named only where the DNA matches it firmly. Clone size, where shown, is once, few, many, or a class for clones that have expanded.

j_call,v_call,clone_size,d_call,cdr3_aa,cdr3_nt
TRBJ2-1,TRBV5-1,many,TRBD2,CASSLGGLAADNEQFF,TGCGCCAGCAGCTTGGGGGGTCTAGCGGCCGACAATGAGCAGTTCTTC
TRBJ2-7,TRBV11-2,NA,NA,CASSSWEQGPSYEQYF,TGTGCCAGCAGCTCCTGGGAACAGGGACCGTCCTACGAGCAGTACTTC
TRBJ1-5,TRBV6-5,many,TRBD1,CASSLGQGMPQHF,TGTGCCAGCAGTTTAGGACAGGGCATGCCCCAGCATTTT
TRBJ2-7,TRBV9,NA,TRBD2,CASSAPTSGSDEQYF,TGTGCCAGCAGTGCCCCTACTAGCGGGAGCGACGAGCAGTACTTC
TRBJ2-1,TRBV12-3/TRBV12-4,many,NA,CASALGGNNEQFF,TGTGCCAGCGCCCTGGGGGGAAACAATGAGCAGTTCTTC
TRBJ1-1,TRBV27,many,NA,CAARRVTSMNTEAFF,TGTGCCGCCCGCCGGGTTACCTCTATGAACACTGAAGCTTTCTTT
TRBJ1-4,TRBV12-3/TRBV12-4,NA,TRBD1,CASSSDVLDDRGWGEKLFF,TGTGCCAGCAGTTCAGACGTTCTTGACGACAGGGGTTGGGGTGAAAAACTGTTTTTT
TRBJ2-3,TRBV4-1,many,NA,CASSFRLGLPTDTQYF,TGCGCCAGCAGCTTCCGACTGGGCCTCCCTACAGATACGCAGTATTTT
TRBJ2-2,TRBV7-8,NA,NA,CASTPSRINTGELFF,TGTGCCAGCACCCCTTCCCGTATAAACACCGGGGAGCTGTTTTTT
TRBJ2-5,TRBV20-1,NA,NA,CSAHAGGGWTQYF,TGCAGTGCGCATGCAGGGGGGGGTTGGACCCAGTACTTC
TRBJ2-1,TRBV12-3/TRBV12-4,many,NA,CASSLGVSYNEQFF,TGTGCCAGCAGTTTGGGTGTTTCCTACAATGAGCAGTTCTTC
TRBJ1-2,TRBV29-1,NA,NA,CSVEDLQGSIYGYTF,TGCAGCGTTGAAGATCTCCAGGGCTCTATCTATGGCTACACCTTC
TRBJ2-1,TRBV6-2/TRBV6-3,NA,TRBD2,CASSYPVPGLAGGNYNEQFF,TGTGCCAGCAGTTACCCAGTCCCGGGACTAGCGGGGGGGAACTACAATGAGCAGTTCTTC